This T cell receptor beta chain appears in the sequencing data of a study of T cell responses to AZD1222 COVID-19 vaccine. The CDR3 is 15 amino acids. Per the germline V gene, CDR1 is SGHAT and CDR2 is FQNNGV. Trimming cost V 1 base and J 4 bases; bases outside gene matches: 6. The data were produced by immunoSEQ multiplex PCR, yet TCRdb's version contains in-frame clones alone and is incomplete. Among 55,000 to 70,000 clones listed, 89% were seen once. This sequence joins TRBV11-2 and TRBJ2-5, with 7 bases identical to TRBD2. This specimen consisted of peripheral blood, obtained 28 days after the second AZD1222 dose. This TCR came from an adult who received the AZD1222 COVID-19 vaccine. CDR3: CASSLVGGRRETQYF. The CDR3 DNA follows: TGTGCCAGCAGCTTAGTCGGCGGGAGAAGAGAGACCCAGTACTTC. Full variable domain (outside the CDR3, taken from reference TRBV11-2 and TRBJ2-5): EAGVAQSPRYKIIEKRQSVAFWCNPISGHATLYWYQQILGQGPKLLIQFQNNGVVDDSQLPKDRFSAERLKGVDSTLKIQPAKLEDSAVYLCASSLVGGRRETQYFGPGTRLLVL.